The 3 T cell receptor beta chains listed next were all sequenced from one sample in a study of blood T cells in healthy people across ages. It was with a sample-barcoded 5' primer and a J-beta primer mix that a second PCR of roughly 7 to 12 cycles was run. TCRdb re-called the 5' RACE reads through MiXCR, storing one row per CDR3 protein. The repertoire holds 700,000 to 950,000 distinct CDR3 sequences, with more than 45% as singletons. The sample was blood. These receptors all stem from a man aged 25-40 years in good health.

This sequence joins TRBV5-1 and TRBJ2-5; 9 nucleotides align to TRBD1. The CDR3 has 17 residues. The germline V gene encodes CDR1 SGHRS and CDR2 YFSETQ. J lost 7 bases, V lost 0 bases, and 13 bases had no gene match. For the CDR3, the DNA is TGCGCCAGCAGCTTGGGTCTCACCGGACAGGGGTCCGGGACCCAGTACTTC. This gives the protein CASSLGLTGQGSGTQYF. The full variable domain, rest sourced from reference TRBV5-1 and TRBJ2-5, is KAGVTQTPRYLIKTRGQQVTLSCSPISGHRSVSWYQQTPGQGLQFLFEYFSETQRNKGNFPGRFSGRQFSNSRSEMNVSTLELGDSALYLCASSLGLTGQGSGTQYFGPGTRLLVL.

This clonotype was detected a few times. The chain recombines TRBV27 with TRBJ1-1; D is possibly TRBD1 (6 bases). The length of the CDR3 is 11 residues. Trimming removed 11 bases from V and 6 bases from J, with 13 bases in between. The V gene's germline CDR1 is MNHEY and CDR2 SMNVEV (reference sequence). The DNA of the CDR3 is TGTGCCGCCCAAGGGGGAGCTGAAGCTTTCTTT. Its protein is CAAQGGAEAFF.

The genes are TRBV9 and TRBJ1-2, with 11 bases that match TRBD1. Germline loops: CDR1 SGDLS, CDR2 YYNGEE. After removal of 3 bases from V and 4 bases from J, the junction contained 8 bases not matched to a gene. CDR3 length equals 16 residues. The CDR3 sequence is CASSGPGTGGSYGYTF. CDR3 coding DNA: TGTGCCAGCAGCGGGCCTGGGACAGGGGGGAGCTATGGCTACACCTTC. Variable domain in full (rest from reference TRBV9 and TRBJ1-2): DSGVTQTPKHLITATGQRVTLRCSPRSGDLSVYWYQQSLDQGLQFLIQYYNGEERAKGNILERFSAQQFPDLHSELNLSSLELGDSALYFCASSGPGTGGSYGYTFGSGTRLTVV.